Listed here are 11 T cell receptor beta chains from one sample, sequenced in a study of blood T cell repertoires in COVID-19. Profiling relied on immunoSEQ multiplex PCR, and the TCRdb table lists in-frame clones only, not all of them. The data show a few hundred thousand clones, with 85% seen just once and 3.5% to 4% held by the top ten. The source material was peripheral blood. These receptors were collected from a woman aged 18-30 years with acute or convalescent COVID-19.

The sample holds one count of this clone. The J gene is TRBJ2-7, the V gene TRBV7-9; 7 nucleotides line up with TRBD2. J gave up 4 bases and V 1 base, and 4 bases lay outside the gene matches. Germline V gene sequence: CDR1 SEHNR, CDR2 FQNEAQ (reference sequence). The CDR3 sequence is 14 residues long. The CDR3 nucleotides read TGTGCCAGCAGCTTAGGCGGGAGTTTTTACGAGCAGTACTTC. It yields the protein CASSLGGSFYEQYF.

The chain uses TRBV7-2 and TRBJ2-1, with D possibly TRBD2 on 7 matching bases. The CDR3 loop spans 15 amino acids. The V gene lost 5 bases and the J gene lost 6 bases, with 17 bases spanning the gap. Germline V gene data show CDR1 as SGHTA and CDR2 as FQGNSA. CDR3 DNA sequence: TGTGCCAGCAGCCCAGAGGGGGGGCGAAGCAATGAGCAGTTCTTC. Protein product: CASSPEGGRSNEQFF.

The gene calls are TRBV5-4 and TRBJ1-1; 9 positions agree with TRBD1. The germline V gene has CDR1 SGHNT and CDR2 YYREEE (reference sequence). J was trimmed by 10 bases and V by 5 bases; bases with no gene match: 15. The CDR3 extends over 15 amino acids. DNA for the CDR3: TGTGCCAGCAGACACGAATCCCTCCAGGGACAGGGAGCTTTCTTT. Translation: CASRHESLQGQGAFF.

This clone was detected once. This rearrangement joins TRBV27 to TRBJ1-2, with 8 bases aligning to TRBD1. This CDR3 spans 14 amino acids. Trimming removed 5 bases from V and 8 bases from J; junction bases left unmatched: 10. Germline lookup yields CDR1 MNHEY and CDR2 SMNVEV (reference sequence). CDR3 bases: TGTGCCAGCAGTGCCCCGGACAGGGCGGGAGGCTACACCTTC. This gives the protein CASSAPDRAGGYTF.

The rearrangement joins TRBV3-1 (or the pseudogene TRBV3-2) to TRBJ2-7; possibly TRBD2 for D (6 bases). Per germline, CDR1 LGHDT and CDR2 YNNKEL (reference sequence). CDR3 length: 12 residues. Trimming removed 4 bases from V and 9 bases from J, with 13 bases in between. The chain's CDR3 is CASSLARDLQYF. Written as DNA, the CDR3 is TGTGCCAGCAGCCTAGCCCGGGACTTGCAGTACTTC.

The chain combines TRBV3-1 (or the pseudogene TRBV3-2) with TRBJ2-1; 7 nucleotides align to TRBD2. Unmatched junction bases numbered 16, after V lost 4 bases and J lost 10 bases. This CDR3 comprises 16 residues. The V gene's germline CDR1 is LGHDT and CDR2 YNNKEL (reference sequence). The CDR3 loop reads CASSPSQVREYGEQFF. The CDR3 DNA is TGTGCCAGCAGCCCCTCTCAGGTGCGGGAGTACGGGGAGCAGTTCTTC.

V usage is TRBV10-3 and J usage is TRBJ2-7, with 9 bases matching TRBD1. Germline V gene data show CDR1 as ENHRY and CDR2 as SYGVKD. Trimming at V came to 4 bases and at J to 0 bases, leaving 4 bases not matched to a gene. This CDR3 spans 15 amino acids. Here the CDR3 DNA reads TGTGCCATCAGTGGGGGACAGGGCGACTCCTACGAGCAGTACTTC. As protein: CAISGGQGDSYEQYF.

The rearrangement links TRBV6-5 to TRBJ2-1; 8 bases fit TRBD2. J gave up 8 bases and V 7 bases, and 7 bases lay outside the gene matches. Germline V gene data show CDR1 as MNHEY and CDR2 as SVGAGI. The CDR3 length is 13 residues. In DNA form, the CDR3 reads TGTGCCAGCACCAAGCGGGAGACCTATGAGCAGTTCTTC. Residues: CASTKRETYEQFF.

This chain uses TRBV9 with TRBJ2-2, with a weak D call TRBD1 (6 bases). The CDR3 runs to 15 residues. V was clipped by 6 bases and J by 0 bases, with 12 bases between them. Per germline, CDR1 SGDLS and CDR2 YYNGEE. CDR3 nucleotides: TGTGCCAGCACCACAGGGATCGCGAACACCGGGGAGCTGTTTTTT. This gives the protein CASTTGIANTGELFF.

V usage is TRBV6-1 and J usage is TRBJ2-7; 8 nucleotides line up with TRBD1. Unmatched junction bases numbered 1, after V lost 1 base and J lost 2 bases. Germline V CDR1 and CDR2: MNHNS, SASEGT. CDR3 size: 14 residues. As DNA, the CDR3 is TGTGCCAGCAGTGAAGGGGGACAGGCCTACGAGCAGTACTTC. Protein sequence: CASSEGGQAYEQYF.

The table lists this clone with many counts. The chain carries TRBV6-5 and TRBJ2-7; a possible D gene is TRBD1 (6 bases). The CDR3 loop spans 14 amino acids. Germline-derived CDR1 and CDR2 are MNHEY and SVGAGI. V was cut by 5 bases and J by 2 bases, with 13 bases left in between. The CDR3 DNA is TGTGCCAGCAGTAGAAAGGGGGATACCTACGAGCAGTACTTC. Translation: CASSRKGDTYEQYF.